This T cell receptor beta chain derives from a study of shared clonotypes between healthy human individuals. Study-level information: With ages of 18 to 49, the donors were a couple of women and a few men. The study's findings and limits: Among donors, the sharing of clonotypes was expected to be influenced by sequencing depth. Memory subsets generally showed lower estimated richness than naive subsets.

Splitting the CD4+ cells yielded a CD45RA+ naive subset and a CD45RA-negative memory subset. Concerning this clone: Its antigen is undetermined.

This CDR3 is built from 13 residues. Germline V gene lookup returns CDR1 GTSNPN and CDR2 SVGIG (reference sequence). V dropped 8 bases and J dropped 0; count of bases not matched to a gene: 6. Here immunoSEQ multiplex PCR was the method, and the copy in TCRdb shows in-frame clones only, minus some. The data show some 790,000 clones, over 60% seen once. This receptor was obtained from a woman younger than 45 in good health. The V and J genes are TRBV30 and TRBJ1-1; the match to TRBD1 covers 7 bases. Sequencing used memory CD4+ T cells sorted from blood. Stated subset: CD45RA-negative fraction. CDR3 protein: CAQRQGMNTEAFF. The CDR3 DNA follows: TGTGCCCAAAGACAGGGTATGAACACTGAAGCTTTCTTT.